This T cell receptor beta chain appears in the sequencing data of a study of PD-L1 blockade in urothelial cancer. Whole-study context: Patients commenced intravenous atezolizumab, 1,200 mg every 3 weeks, in 2014. The patients had undergone anywhere from 0 to 3 prior chemotherapy regimens. Blood samples contained a median about 150,000 T cells.

Locally advanced or metastatic urothelial carcinoma was diagnosed in the patients. Sequencing was performed with immunoSEQ multiplex PCR; in TCRdb, only in-frame clones are kept and a portion is missing. Here the sample spans 40,000 to 55,000 clones, about 80% being singletons. The sample consisted of PBMCs, taken around atezolizumab (anti-PD-L1) treatment. This sequence originates from a man aged 40-50 years with urothelial cancer.

The CDR3 DNA sequence: TGTGCCAGCCGGTGGACAGGGGATTGGATGAACACTGAAGCTTTCTTT. Translated: CASRWTGDWMNTEAFF. This chain links TRBV19 with TRBJ1-1; 9 bases line up with TRBD1. V was pared by 9 bases and J by 0 bases, with 11 bases of the junction left unmatched. Germline CDR1 is LNHDA and CDR2 is SQIVND (reference sequence). The CDR3 extends over 16 amino acids. The whole variable domain, filled in from reference TRBV19 and TRBJ1-1, reads DGGITQSPKYLFRKEGQNVTLSCEQNLNHDAMYWYRQDPGQGLRLIYYSQIVNDFQKGDIAEGYSVSREKKESFPLTVTSAQKNPTAFYLCASRWTGDWMNTEAFFGQGTRLTVV.